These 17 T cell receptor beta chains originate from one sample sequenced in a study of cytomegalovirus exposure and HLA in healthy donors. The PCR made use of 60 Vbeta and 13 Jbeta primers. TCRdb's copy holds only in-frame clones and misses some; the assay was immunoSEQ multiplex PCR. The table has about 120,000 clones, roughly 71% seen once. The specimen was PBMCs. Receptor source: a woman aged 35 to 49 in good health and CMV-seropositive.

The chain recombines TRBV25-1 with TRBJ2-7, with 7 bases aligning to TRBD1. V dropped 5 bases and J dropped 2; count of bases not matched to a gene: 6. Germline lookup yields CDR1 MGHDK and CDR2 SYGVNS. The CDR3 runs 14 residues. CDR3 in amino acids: CASSIRQGPYEQYF. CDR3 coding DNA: TGTGCCAGCAGTATTCGACAGGGACCCTACGAGCAGTACTTC.

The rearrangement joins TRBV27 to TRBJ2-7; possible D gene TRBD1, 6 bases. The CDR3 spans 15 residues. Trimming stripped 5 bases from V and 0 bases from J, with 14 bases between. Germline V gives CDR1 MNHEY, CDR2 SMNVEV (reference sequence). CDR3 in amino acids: CASSPGQPSSYEQYF. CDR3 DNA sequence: TGTGCCAGCAGTCCCGGACAGCCCTCCTCCTACGAGCAGTACTTC.

CDR3 protein: CASRQGQETQYF. The CDR3 bases are TGTGCCAGCAGACAGGGACAAGAGACCCAGTACTTC. This rearrangement joins TRBV2 to TRBJ2-5; perhaps TRBD1 as D (6 bases). The germline V and J ends were trimmed by 6 bases and 2 bases, with 7 bases remaining between them. There are 12 residues in the CDR3. CDR1 and CDR2 from the germline V gene are SNHLY and FYNNEI.

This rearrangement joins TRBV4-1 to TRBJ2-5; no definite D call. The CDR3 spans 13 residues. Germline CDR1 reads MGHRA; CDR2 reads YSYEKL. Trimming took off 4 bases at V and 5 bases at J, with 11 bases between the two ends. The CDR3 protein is CASSPGSPETQYF. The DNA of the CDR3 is TGCGCCAGCAGCCCAGGATCCCCTGAGACCCAGTACTTC.

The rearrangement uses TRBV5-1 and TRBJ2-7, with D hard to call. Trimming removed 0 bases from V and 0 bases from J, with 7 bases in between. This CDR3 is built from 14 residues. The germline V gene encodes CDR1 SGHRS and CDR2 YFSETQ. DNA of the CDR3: TGCGCCAGCAGCTTGGCGGGTAGCTCCTACGAGCAGTACTTC. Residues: CASSLAGSSYEQYF.

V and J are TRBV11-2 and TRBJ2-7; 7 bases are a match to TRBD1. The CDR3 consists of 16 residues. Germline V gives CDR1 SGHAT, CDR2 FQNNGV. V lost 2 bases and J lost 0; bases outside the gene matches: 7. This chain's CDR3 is CASSLIPTGSSYEQYF. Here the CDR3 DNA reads TGTGCCAGCAGCTTAATACCGACAGGGAGCTCCTACGAGCAGTACTTC.

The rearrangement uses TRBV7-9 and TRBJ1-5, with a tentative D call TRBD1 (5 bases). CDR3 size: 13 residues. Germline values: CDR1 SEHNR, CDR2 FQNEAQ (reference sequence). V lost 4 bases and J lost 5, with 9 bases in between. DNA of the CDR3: TGTGCCAGCAGCTCCCAGGGTGATCAGCCCCAGCATTTT. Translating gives CASSSQGDQPQHF.

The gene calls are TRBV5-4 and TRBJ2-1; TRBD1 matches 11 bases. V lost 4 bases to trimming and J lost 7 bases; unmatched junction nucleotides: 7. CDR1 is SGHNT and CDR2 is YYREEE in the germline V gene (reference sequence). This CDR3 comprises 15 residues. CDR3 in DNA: TGTGCCAGCAGCGCCCCGGGACAGGGGGGGAATGAGCAGTTCTTC. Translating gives CASSAPGQGGNEQFF.

The CDR3 coding sequence is TGTGCCAGCAGTTACTCTGAGGGGGCGACTGAAGCTTTCTTT. Residues: CASSYSEGATEAFF. V and J are TRBV6-6 and TRBJ1-1, with 7 bases fitting TRBD1. CDR1 MNHNY and CDR2 SVGAGI come from the germline V gene (reference sequence). The V segment lost 0 bases and the J segment 5 bases; nucleotides outside the gene matches: 3. The CDR3 has 14 amino acids.

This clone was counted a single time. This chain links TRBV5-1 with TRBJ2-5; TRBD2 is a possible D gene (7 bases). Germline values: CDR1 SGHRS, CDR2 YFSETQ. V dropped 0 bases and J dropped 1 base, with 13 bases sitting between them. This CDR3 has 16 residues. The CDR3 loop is CASSLEGGSGQETQYF. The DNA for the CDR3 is TGCGCCAGCAGCTTGGAGGGGGGGTCGGGCCAAGAGACCCAGTACTTC.

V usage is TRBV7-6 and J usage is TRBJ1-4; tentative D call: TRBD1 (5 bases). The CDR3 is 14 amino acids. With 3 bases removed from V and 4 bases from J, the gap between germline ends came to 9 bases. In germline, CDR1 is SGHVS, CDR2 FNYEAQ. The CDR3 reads CASSFRQYNEKLFF. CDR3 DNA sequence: TGTGCCAGCAGCTTTCGACAGTATAATGAAAAACTGTTTTTT. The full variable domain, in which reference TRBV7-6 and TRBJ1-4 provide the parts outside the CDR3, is GAGVSQSPRYKVTKRGQDVALRCDPISGHVSLYWYRQALGQGPEFLTYFNYEAQQDKSGLPNDRFSAERPEGSISTLTIQRTEQRDSAMYRCASSFRQYNEKLFFGSGTQLSVL.

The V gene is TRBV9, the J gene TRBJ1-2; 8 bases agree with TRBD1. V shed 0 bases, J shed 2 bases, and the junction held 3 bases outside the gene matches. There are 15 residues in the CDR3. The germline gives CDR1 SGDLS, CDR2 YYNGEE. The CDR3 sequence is CASSVGDRSNYGYTF. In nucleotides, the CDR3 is TGTGCCAGCAGCGTAGGGGACAGGTCAAACTATGGCTACACCTTC.

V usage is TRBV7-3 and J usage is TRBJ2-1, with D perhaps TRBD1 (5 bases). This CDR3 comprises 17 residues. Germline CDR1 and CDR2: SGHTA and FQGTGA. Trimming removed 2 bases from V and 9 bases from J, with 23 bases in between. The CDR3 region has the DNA TGTGCCAGCAGCTTATTTTCTCAGGTGGGGCGGCATGGTGAGCAGTTCTTC. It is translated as CASSLFSQVGRHGEQFF.

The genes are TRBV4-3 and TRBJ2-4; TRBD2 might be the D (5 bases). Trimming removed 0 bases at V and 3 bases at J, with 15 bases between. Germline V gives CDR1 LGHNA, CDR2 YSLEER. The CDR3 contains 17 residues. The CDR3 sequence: CASSQDHASRNKNIQYF. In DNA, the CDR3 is TGCGCCAGCAGCCAAGATCATGCTAGCCGAAACAAAAACATTCAGTACTTC.

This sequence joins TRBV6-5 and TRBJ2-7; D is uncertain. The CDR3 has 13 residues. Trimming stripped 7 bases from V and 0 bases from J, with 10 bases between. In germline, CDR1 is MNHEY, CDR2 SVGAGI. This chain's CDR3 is CASTTESSYEQYF. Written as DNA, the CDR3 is TGTGCCAGCACCACAGAGAGCTCCTACGAGCAGTACTTC.

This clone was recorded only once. The chain's CDR3 is CASSLGRAGYGYTF. CDR3 DNA sequence: TGTGCCAGCAGCTTGGGCAGGGCCGGCTATGGCTACACCTTC. V usage is TRBV5-6 and J usage is TRBJ1-2; TRBD1 is a possible D gene (5 bases). The CDR3 extends over 14 amino acids. CDR1 and CDR2 from the germline V gene are SGHDT and YYEEEE. Trimming left V 0 bases short and J 4 bases short, with 10 bases between.

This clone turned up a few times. CDR3 bases: TGTGCCAGCAGCCAAGCTAGCGGGGCCAACAATGAGCAGTTCTTC. Residues: CASSQASGANNEQFF. This chain uses TRBV4-2 with TRBJ2-1; 9 nucleotides align to TRBD2. Unmatched junction bases numbered 3, after V lost 1 base and J lost 5 bases. Germline CDR1 LGHNA, CDR2 YNFKEQ. This CDR3 spans 15 amino acids.